Presented here are 27 T cell receptor beta chains from one specimen sequenced in a study of T-cell reconstitution after alpha-beta-depleted transplantation in children. Unique molecular identifiers were used in preparing the TCRbeta library. A single record per CDR3 protein comes from TCRdb applying MiXCR to the PCR reads. The sample carries some 600,000 distinct CDR3 sequences, roughly 15% recorded once. This sample comprised PBMCs from the stem cell graft donor, obtained from the stem cell graft. The receptors derive from a human donor who donated a stem cell graft to a child with acute myeloid leukemia.

The genes are TRBV5-1 and TRBJ2-1, with TRBD2 matching over 10 bases. Germline lookup yields CDR1 SGHRS and CDR2 YFSETQ. The ends lost 8 bases at V and 6 bases at J; junction bases unmatched: 8. The CDR3 consists of 14 residues. CDR3 loop: CASTSSGGLNEQFF. CDR3 sequence (DNA): TGCGCCAGTACTTCTAGCGGGGGTCTCAATGAGCAGTTCTTC.

This clonotype came up many times. The genes are TRBV6-5 and TRBJ2-7, with no clear D. The CDR3 length is 15 residues. With 2 bases removed from V and 1 base from J, the gap between germline ends came to 12 bases. CDR1 is MNHEY and CDR2 is SVGAGI in the germline V gene. In DNA form, the CDR3 reads TGTGCCAGCAGTTACACCCTTGCAGATTCCTACGAGCAGTACTTC. Translation gives CASSYTLADSYEQYF.

A few counts support this clonotype. J is TRBJ1-1 and V is TRBV12-3 or TRBV12-4; D is perhaps TRBD1 (6 bases). The CDR3 is 14 residues long. The V and J ends lost 7 bases and 2 bases respectively, with 14 bases between them. In nucleotides, the CDR3 is TGTGCCAGCACCTGGGGGACACCTAACACTGAAGCTTTCTTT. It encodes CASTWGTPNTEAFF.

This chain connects TRBV15 to TRBJ2-3; D remains ambiguous. V lost 0 bases and J lost 0, with 10 bases in between. The germline CDR1 and CDR2 sequences are LNHNV and YYDKDF (reference sequence). The CDR3 consists of 16 residues. CDR3 amino acids: CATSRDRGESTDTQYF. DNA of the CDR3: TGTGCCACCAGCAGAGATCGTGGGGAAAGCACAGATACGCAGTATTTT.

This clonotype was found a few times. This chain joins TRBV29-1 and TRBJ1-4; no clear D gene. Trimming cost V 5 bases and J 7 bases, with 8 bases left between them. Per the germline V gene, CDR1 is SQVTM and CDR2 is ANQGSEA. This CDR3 spans 11 amino acids. The CDR3 coding sequence is TGCAGCGTTCAAGTTATTGAAAAACTGTTTTTT. Protein: CSVQVIEKLFF.

This clonotype has a count of ten or more. This chain connects TRBV25-1 to TRBJ2-2; tentatively, D is TRBD2 (6 bases). V lost 8 bases and J 1 base, leaving 11 bases between the germline ends. The length of the CDR3 is 14 residues. Germline CDR1 is MGHDK and CDR2 is SYGVNS. The DNA for the CDR3 is TGTGCCAGCCGGACGGGAGTGAACACCGGGGAGCTGTTTTTT. Its protein product is CASRTGVNTGELFF. Combining the CDR3 with reference TRBV25-1 and TRBJ2-2 gives the whole variable domain EADIYQTPRYLVIGTGKKITLECSQTMGHDKMYWYQQDPGMELHLIHYSYGVNSTEKGDLSSESTVSRIRTEHFPLTLESARPSHTSQYLCASRTGVNTGELFFGEGSRLTVL.

This clonotype was observed many times. The V call is TRBV20-1, the J call TRBJ2-7; D is unclear. Looked up from germline, CDR1 is DFQATT and CDR2 is SNEGSKA (reference sequence). V gave up 2 bases and J gave up 3 bases, with 8 bases separating them. The CDR3 is 12 residues long. The CDR3 is CSARSYGYEQYV. The CDR3 nucleotides read TGCAGTGCTAGAAGTTACGGCTACGAGCAGTACGTC.

The genes are TRBV14 and TRBJ1-5; 7 bases map to TRBD1. Looked up from germline, CDR1 is SGHDN and CDR2 is FVKESK. The CDR3 extends over 16 amino acids. V lost 1 base and J lost 2; bases outside the gene matches: 5. CDR3 in amino acids: CASSQGRQGGNQPQHF. CDR3 in DNA: TGTGCCAGCAGCCAAGGTAGACAGGGCGGCAATCAGCCCCAGCATTTT.

J is TRBJ2-5 and V is TRBV11-2; unclear D gene. Germline values: CDR1 SGHAT, CDR2 FQNNGV. There are 18 residues in the CDR3. The V gene lost 3 bases and the J gene lost 5 bases, with 25 bases spanning the gap. The CDR3, as DNA: TGTGCCAGCAGCTTTCCGCCCGGGTCCCTCTTTTTGAGGGAGACCCAGTACTTC. As protein: CASSFPPGSLFLRETQYF.

The J gene is TRBJ2-1, the V gene TRBV20-1, with a weak D call TRBD2 (6 bases). The CDR3 is 12 amino acids. The V gene lost 6 bases and the J gene lost 9 bases, with 15 bases spanning the gap. Looked up from germline, CDR1 is DFQATT and CDR2 is SNEGSKA (reference sequence). CDR3: CSAPGLGGEQFF. The CDR3 coding sequence is TGCAGTGCCCCTGGCCTGGGGGGTGAGCAGTTCTTC.

This clonotype was recorded a few times. This chain connects TRBV20-1 to TRBJ2-3; no firm D call. Germline V gene data show CDR1 as DFQATT and CDR2 as SNEGSKA (reference sequence). The germline V and J ends were trimmed by 3 bases and 3 bases, with 19 bases remaining between them. The CDR3 sequence is 16 residues long. In nucleotides, the CDR3 is TGCAGTGCTAGTGCCCCGGCACCCCATGGGACAGATACGCAGTATTTT. Protein product: CSASAPAPHGTDTQYF.

This clonotype was counted at least ten times. The chain links TRBV20-1 to TRBJ2-1, with 8 bases matching TRBD1. Germline CDR1 and CDR2: DFQATT and SNEGSKA (reference sequence). CDR3 length: 16 residues. The V and J ends lost 2 bases and 9 bases, in that order; junction bases with no gene match: 15. The CDR3 bases are TGCAGTGCTAGACCAGCAAGGACAGGGATAAATGGTGAGCAGTTCTTC. Translated: CSARPARTGINGEQFF.

At least ten counts were recorded for this clonotype. The chain uses TRBV10-3 and TRBJ1-6; D unclear. CDR1 is ENHRY and CDR2 is SYGVKD in the germline V gene. Deletions cut 4 bases from V and 7 bases from J, with 14 bases between. CDR3 size: 15 residues. In DNA, the CDR3 is TGTGCCATCAGTGGAAAGGGAGCCGAAAATTCACCCCTCCACTTT. Translated, it gives CAISGKGAENSPLHF.

This clonotype was picked up many times. The CDR3 loop reads CASSQTRGGYEQYF. The CDR3 DNA sequence: TGCGCCAGCAGCCAAACAAGGGGGGGCTACGAGCAGTACTTC. The chain employs TRBV4-3 and TRBJ2-7, with D perhaps matching TRBD2 (7 bases). In germline, CDR1 is LGHNA, CDR2 YSLEER. Trimming pared 2 bases from V and 3 bases from J, leaving 11 bases between. The CDR3 has 14 amino acids.

In this sample, this clonotype turned up a few times. This chain joins TRBV10-1 and TRBJ1-1; D remains ambiguous. CDR1 and CDR2 from the germline V gene are WNHNN and SYGVQD (reference sequence). V dropped 0 bases and J dropped 6 bases, with 8 bases sitting between them. The CDR3 loop spans 13 amino acids. CDR3 DNA sequence: TGCGCCAGCAGTGAGTCTACGGGCGCTGAAGCTTTCTTT. Encoded protein: CASSESTGAEAFF.

This sequence joins TRBV12-3 or TRBV12-4 and TRBJ2-2; no firm D call. The V end was cut by 2 bases, the J end by 6 bases, with 7 bases between. The CDR3 is made up of 13 amino acids. The CDR3 coding sequence is TGTGCCAGCAGTTTATTCGGTCCCGGGGAGCTGTTTTTT. As protein: CASSLFGPGELFF.

This clonotype was found many times. The chain uses TRBV19 and TRBJ2-2, with unresolved D. V lost 2 bases to trimming and J lost 5 bases, with 18 bases between them. There are 17 residues in the CDR3. Germline CDR1 reads LNHDA; CDR2 reads SQIVND (reference sequence). CDR3 in amino acids: CASSIIAAPFQTGELFF. CDR3 nucleotide sequence: TGTGCCAGTAGTATAATAGCTGCCCCTTTTCAGACCGGGGAGCTGTTTTTT.

This clonotype has just a few counts. V usage is TRBV6-5 and J usage is TRBJ1-1, with a tentative D call TRBD1 (5 bases). Germline CDR1 reads MNHEY; CDR2 reads SVGAGI. V gave up 2 bases and J gave up 4 bases, with 11 bases separating them. The CDR3 contains 14 residues. The DNA of the CDR3 is TGTGCCAGCAGTTACAGGGGAGCGCGCACTGAAGCTTTCTTT. It translates to CASSYRGARTEAFF.

Ten or more counts support this clonotype. The V and J genes are TRBV29-1 and TRBJ2-1; D may be TRBD1 or TRBD2 (5 bases each). CDR3 size: 14 residues. Germline V gene data show CDR1 as SQVTM and CDR2 as ANQGSEA. V lost 7 bases and J lost 4, with 17 bases in between. CDR3 DNA: TGCAGCGCCCAAGGGACGGTGGGGTACAATGAGCAGTTCTTC. This encodes CSAQGTVGYNEQFF.

This clonotype turned up a few times. The rearrangement uses TRBV30 and TRBJ2-5; 7 positions match TRBD1. CDR1 and CDR2 (germline): GTSNPN, SVGIG (reference sequence). V lost 0 bases and J lost 2; bases outside the gene matches: 3. The CDR3 loop spans 14 amino acids. The CDR3 spells CAWSVGTDQETQYF. The CDR3 DNA reads as TGTGCCTGGAGTGTCGGGACAGATCAAGAGACCCAGTACTTC.

This clonotype appeared many times. The chain links TRBV20-1 to TRBJ2-1; D not resolved. The CDR3 is 13 amino acids. Looked up from germline, CDR1 is DFQATT and CDR2 is SNEGSKA (reference sequence). Trimming pared 0 bases from V and 8 bases from J, leaving 11 bases between. As DNA, the CDR3 is TGCAGTGCTAGAGAATACCCCCGGGATGAGCAGTTCTTC. Translated: CSAREYPRDEQFF.

The sample holds many counts of this clonotype. The rearrangement uses TRBV27 and TRBJ1-2; D might be TRBD1 (5 bases). Trimming took off 5 bases at V and 3 bases at J, with 16 bases between the two ends. Germline V lookup: CDR1 MNHEY, CDR2 SMNVEV (reference sequence). The CDR3 totals 15 residues. The CDR3 region is CASSPGGTTHYGYTF. In DNA form, the CDR3 reads TGTGCCAGCAGTCCTGGAGGGACGACGCACTATGGCTACACCTTC.

This clonotype was found a few times. This chain uses TRBV7-2 with TRBJ1-2; D not resolved. Germline V gives CDR1 SGHTA, CDR2 FQGNSA. V was cut by 5 bases and J by 0 bases, with 13 bases left in between. This CDR3 is 15 amino acids long. CDR3 bases: TGTGCCAGCAGCCCTAAAGTAGTTCCTAACTATGGCTACACCTTC. Protein sequence: CASSPKVVPNYGYTF.

Turning to this clonotype: One end of the junction varies from germline; a read error may be responsible. This chain uses TRBV12-3 or TRBV12-4 with TRBJ2-3; TRBD2 is a possible D gene (5 bases). The CDR3 sequence is 15 residues long. The CDR3 here is CAGSSGLSSTDTQYF. As DNA, the CDR3 is TGTGCCGGCAGCTCGGGGTTATCTAGCACAGATACGCAGTATTTT.

This clonotype was counted between two and nine times. J is TRBJ2-3 and V is TRBV20-1; D may correspond to TRBD1 or TRBD2 (5 bases each). Trimming removed 5 bases from V and 3 bases from J, with 12 bases in between. This CDR3 is built from 13 residues. Germline loops: CDR1 DFQATT, CDR2 SNEGSKA (reference sequence). The CDR3 DNA reads as TGCAGTGCTGCCGGGACCCAGACAGATACGCAGTATTTT. Its translation is CSAAGTQTDTQYF.

This clonotype occurred many times. CDR3 DNA: TGTGCCAGCAGACTAGGGTCCGGGGCTCCTACGGAGCAGTACGTC. As protein: CASRLGSGAPTEQYV. The rearrangement joins TRBV5-6 to TRBJ2-7; D is possibly TRBD1 or TRBD2 (5 bases each). The germline CDR1 and CDR2 sequences are SGHDT and YYEEEE. The CDR3 extends over 15 amino acids. The ends were cut back, 5 bases at V and 7 bases at J, with 22 bases in the middle.

Points on this clonotype: The germline gene is not matched at one end of the junction; a read error may be the cause. The chain joins TRBV20-1 to TRBJ2-3; no reliable D call. The CDR3 consists of 10 residues. Germline V gene lookup returns CDR1 DFQATT and CDR2 SNEGSKA (reference sequence). CDR3 protein: CGARVDTQYF. The CDR3 DNA reads as TGCGGTGCTAGAGTTGATACGCAGTATTTT.